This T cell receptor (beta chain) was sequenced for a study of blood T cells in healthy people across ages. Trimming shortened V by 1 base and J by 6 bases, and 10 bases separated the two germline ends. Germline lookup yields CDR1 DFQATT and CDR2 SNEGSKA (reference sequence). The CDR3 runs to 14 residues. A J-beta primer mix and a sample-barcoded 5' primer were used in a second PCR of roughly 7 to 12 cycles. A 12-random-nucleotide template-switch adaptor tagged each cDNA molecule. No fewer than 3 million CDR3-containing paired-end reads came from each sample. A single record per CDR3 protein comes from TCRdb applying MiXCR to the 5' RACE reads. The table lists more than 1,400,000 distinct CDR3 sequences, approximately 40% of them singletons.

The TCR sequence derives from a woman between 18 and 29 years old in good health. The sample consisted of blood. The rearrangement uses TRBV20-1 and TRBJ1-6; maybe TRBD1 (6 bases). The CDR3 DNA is TGCAGTGCTAGAGTAGGGGGGCTTAATTCACCCCTCCACTTT. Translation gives CSARVGGLNSPLHF.